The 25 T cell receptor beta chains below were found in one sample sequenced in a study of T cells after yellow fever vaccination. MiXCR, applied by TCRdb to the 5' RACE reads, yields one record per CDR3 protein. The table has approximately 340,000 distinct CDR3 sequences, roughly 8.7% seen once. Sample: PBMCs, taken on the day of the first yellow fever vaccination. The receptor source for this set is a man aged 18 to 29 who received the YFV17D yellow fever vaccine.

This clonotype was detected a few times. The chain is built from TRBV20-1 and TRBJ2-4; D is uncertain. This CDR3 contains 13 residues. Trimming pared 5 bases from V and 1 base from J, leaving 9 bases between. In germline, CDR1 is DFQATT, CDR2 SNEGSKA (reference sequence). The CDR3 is CSAPSLAKNIQYF. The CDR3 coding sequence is TGCAGTGCTCCTTCCCTGGCCAAAAACATTCAGTACTTC.

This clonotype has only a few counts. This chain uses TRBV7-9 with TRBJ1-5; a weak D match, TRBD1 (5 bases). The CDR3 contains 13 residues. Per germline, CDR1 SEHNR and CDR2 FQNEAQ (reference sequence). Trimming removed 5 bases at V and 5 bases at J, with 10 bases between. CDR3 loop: CASSRGEDQPQHF. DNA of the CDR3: TGTGCCAGCAGCAGGGGAGAGGATCAGCCCCAGCATTTT.

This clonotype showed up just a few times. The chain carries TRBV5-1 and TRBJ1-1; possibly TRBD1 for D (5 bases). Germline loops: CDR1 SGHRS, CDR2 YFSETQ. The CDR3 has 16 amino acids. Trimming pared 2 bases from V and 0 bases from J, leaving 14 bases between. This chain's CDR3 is CASSLAGDSVNTEAFF. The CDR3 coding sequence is TGCGCCAGCAGCTTAGCGGGGGATTCCGTGAACACTGAAGCTTTCTTT.

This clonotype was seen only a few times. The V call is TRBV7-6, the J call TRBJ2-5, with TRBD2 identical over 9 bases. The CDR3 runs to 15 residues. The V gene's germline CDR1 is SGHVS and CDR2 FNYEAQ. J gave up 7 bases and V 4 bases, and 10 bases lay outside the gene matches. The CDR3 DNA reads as TGTGCCAGCAGCTCAACACTCCTTAGCGGGGGGACCCAGTACTTC. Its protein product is CASSSTLLSGGTQYF.

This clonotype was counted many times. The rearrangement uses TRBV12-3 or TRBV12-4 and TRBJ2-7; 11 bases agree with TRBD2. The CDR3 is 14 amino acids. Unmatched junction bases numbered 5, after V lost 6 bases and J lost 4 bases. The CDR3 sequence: CASSPTSGVYEQYF. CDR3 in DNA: TGTGCCAGCAGCCCGACTAGCGGGGTGTACGAGCAGTACTTC.

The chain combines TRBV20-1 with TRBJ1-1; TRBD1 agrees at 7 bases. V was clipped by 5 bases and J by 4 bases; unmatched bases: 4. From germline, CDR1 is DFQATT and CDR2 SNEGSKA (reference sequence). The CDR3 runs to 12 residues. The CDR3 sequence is CSADRVTTEAFF. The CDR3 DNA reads TGCAGTGCTGACAGGGTAACCACTGAAGCTTTCTTT.

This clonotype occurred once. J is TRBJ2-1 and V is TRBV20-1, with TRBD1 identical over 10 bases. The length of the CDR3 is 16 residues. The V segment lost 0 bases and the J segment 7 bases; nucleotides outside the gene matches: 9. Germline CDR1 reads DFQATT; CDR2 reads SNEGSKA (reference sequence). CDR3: CSARDYFRTGGNEQFF. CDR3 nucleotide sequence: TGCAGTGCTAGAGATTATTTCAGGACAGGGGGAAATGAGCAGTTCTTC.

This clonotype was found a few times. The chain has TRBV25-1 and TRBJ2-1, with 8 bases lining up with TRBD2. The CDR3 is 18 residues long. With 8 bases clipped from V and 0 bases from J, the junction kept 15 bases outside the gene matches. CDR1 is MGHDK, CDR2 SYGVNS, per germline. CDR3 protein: CASGSIPLAGLSYNEQFF. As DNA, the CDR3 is TGTGCCAGCGGAAGCATACCTTTAGCGGGGCTCTCCTACAATGAGCAGTTCTTC.

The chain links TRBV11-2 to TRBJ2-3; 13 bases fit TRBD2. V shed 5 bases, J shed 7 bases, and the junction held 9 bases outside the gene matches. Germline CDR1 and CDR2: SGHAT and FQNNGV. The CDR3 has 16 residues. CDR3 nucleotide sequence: TGTGCCAGCAGCATCAGACTAGCGGGGGGCGGACATACGCAGTATTTT. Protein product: CASSIRLAGGGHTQYF.

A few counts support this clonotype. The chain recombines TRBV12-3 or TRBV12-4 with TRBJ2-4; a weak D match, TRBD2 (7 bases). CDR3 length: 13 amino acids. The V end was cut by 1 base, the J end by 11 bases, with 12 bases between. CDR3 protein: CASSLEGGTFQYF. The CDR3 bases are TGTGCCAGCAGTTTAGAGGGGGGGACCTTTCAGTACTTC.

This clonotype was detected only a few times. The CDR3 DNA follows: TGTGCCAGCAGTTTGGGGGAGACTGAAGCTTTCTTT. Translation gives CASSLGETEAFF. The gene calls are TRBV12-3 or TRBV12-4 and TRBJ1-1; D might be TRBD1 (5 bases). The CDR3 is 12 amino acids. Trimming pared 3 bases from V and 5 bases from J, leaving 7 bases between.

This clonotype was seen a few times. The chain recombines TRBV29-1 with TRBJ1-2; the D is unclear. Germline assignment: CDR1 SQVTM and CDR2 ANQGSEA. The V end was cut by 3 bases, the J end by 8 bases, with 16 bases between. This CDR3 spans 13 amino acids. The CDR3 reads CSVDTIVRSGYTF. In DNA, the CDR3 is TGCAGCGTTGATACAATCGTACGAAGCGGCTACACCTTC.

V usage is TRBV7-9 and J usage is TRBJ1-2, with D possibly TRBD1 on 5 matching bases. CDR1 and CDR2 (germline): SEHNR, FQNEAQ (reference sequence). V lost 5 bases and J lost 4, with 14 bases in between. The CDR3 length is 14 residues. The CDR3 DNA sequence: TGTGCCAGCAGCAAGGACAATTTGCCCTATGGCTACACCTTC. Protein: CASSKDNLPYGYTF.

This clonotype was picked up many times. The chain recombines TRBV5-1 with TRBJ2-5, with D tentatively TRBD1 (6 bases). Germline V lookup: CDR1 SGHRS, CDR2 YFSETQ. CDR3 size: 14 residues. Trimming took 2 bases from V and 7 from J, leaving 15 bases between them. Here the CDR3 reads CASSLETGKGTQYF. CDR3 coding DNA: TGCGCCAGCAGCTTAGAAACAGGGAAAGGGACCCAGTACTTC.

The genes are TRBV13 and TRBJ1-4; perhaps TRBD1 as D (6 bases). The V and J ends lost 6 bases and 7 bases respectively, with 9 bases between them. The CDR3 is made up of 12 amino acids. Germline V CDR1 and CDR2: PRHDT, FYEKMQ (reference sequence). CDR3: CASRIRGEKLFF. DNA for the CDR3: TGTGCCAGCAGAATCAGGGGTGAAAAACTGTTTTTT. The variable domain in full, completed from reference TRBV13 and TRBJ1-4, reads AAGVIQSPRHLIKEKRETATLKCYPIPRHDTVYWYQQGPGQDPQFLISFYEKMQSDKGSIPDRFSAQQFSDYHSELNMSSLELGDSALYFCASRIRGEKLFFGSGTQLSVL.

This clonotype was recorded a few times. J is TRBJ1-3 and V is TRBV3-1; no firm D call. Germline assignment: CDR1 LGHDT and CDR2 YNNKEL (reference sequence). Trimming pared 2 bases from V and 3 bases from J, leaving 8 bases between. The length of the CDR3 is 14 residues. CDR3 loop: CASSQTLFGNTIYF. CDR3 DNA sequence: TGTGCCAGCAGCCAAACCCTATTTGGAAACACCATATATTTT.

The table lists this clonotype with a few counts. The CDR3 here is CAISESSGLYGYTF. The CDR3 nucleotides are TGTGCCATCAGTGAGTCGTCAGGCCTCTATGGCTACACCTTC. The chain has TRBV10-3 and TRBJ1-2; D ambiguous. The CDR3 runs 14 residues. V was shortened by 0 bases and J by 4 bases, with 9 bases between the two germline ends. CDR1 and CDR2 from the germline V gene are ENHRY and SYGVKD.

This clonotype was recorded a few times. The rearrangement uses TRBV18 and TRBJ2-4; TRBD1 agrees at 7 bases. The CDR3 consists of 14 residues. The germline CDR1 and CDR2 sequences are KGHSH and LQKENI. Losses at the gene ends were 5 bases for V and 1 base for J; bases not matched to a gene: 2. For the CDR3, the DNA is TGTGCCAGCTCAAAGGACAGGGCCAAAAACATTCAGTACTTC. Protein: CASSKDRAKNIQYF.

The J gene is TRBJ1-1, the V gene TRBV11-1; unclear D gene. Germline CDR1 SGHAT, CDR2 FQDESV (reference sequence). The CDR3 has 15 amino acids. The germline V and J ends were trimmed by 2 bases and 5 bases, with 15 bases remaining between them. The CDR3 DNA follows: TGTGCCAGCAGCTTAAGGAGGGCTCGGGCGACTGAAGCTTTCTTT. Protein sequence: CASSLRRARATEAFF.

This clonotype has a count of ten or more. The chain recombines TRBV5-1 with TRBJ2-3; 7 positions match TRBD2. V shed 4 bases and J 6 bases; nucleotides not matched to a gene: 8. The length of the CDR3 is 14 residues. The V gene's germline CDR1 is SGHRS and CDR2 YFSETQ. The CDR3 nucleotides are TGCGCCAGCAGCGGGGGGGACCGGGGCGATACGCAGTATTTT. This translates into CASSGGDRGDTQYF.

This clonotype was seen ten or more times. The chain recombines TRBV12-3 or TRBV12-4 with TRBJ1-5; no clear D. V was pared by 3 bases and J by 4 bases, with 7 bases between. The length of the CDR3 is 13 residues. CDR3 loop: CASSLMGNQPQHF. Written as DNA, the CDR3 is TGTGCCAGCAGTTTGATGGGGAATCAGCCCCAGCATTTT.

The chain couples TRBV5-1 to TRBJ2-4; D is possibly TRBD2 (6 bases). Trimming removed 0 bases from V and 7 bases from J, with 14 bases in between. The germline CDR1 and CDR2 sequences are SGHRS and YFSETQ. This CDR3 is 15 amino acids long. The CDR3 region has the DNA TGCGCCAGCAGCTTGGGGCAGGGCGGGACGAACATTCAGTACTTC. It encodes CASSLGQGGTNIQYF.

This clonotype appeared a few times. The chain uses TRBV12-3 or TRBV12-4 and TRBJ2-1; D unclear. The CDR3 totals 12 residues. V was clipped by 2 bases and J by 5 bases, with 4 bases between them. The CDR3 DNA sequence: TGTGCCAGCAGTTTAAATGACAATGAGCAGTTCTTC. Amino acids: CASSLNDNEQFF.

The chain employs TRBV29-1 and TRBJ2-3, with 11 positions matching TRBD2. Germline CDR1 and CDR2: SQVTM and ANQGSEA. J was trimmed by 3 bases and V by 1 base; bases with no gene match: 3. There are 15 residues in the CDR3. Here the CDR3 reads CSVEGSGGATDTQYF. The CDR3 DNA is TGCAGCGTTGAAGGTAGCGGGGGGGCAACAGATACGCAGTATTTT.

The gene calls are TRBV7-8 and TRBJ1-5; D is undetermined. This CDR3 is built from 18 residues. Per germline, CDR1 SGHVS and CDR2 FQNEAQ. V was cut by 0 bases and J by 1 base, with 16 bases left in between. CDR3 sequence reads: CASSLARGEMASNQPQHF. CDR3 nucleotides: TGTGCCAGCAGCTTAGCGCGTGGGGAGATGGCGAGCAATCAGCCCCAGCATTTT.